The TCR beta chain described here comes from a study of T cell repertoires in cytomegalovirus infection. Study-wide background: Matching HLA type, along with CMV infection, was indicated by public TCR beta signatures. Study outcomes and limitations: The cumulative frequency of public TCR beta families distinguished individuals who carried CMV together with the relevant HLA. CMV-specific HLA-C-restricted TCR beta clonotypes dominated the ex vivo response.

To note about this clonotype: The antigen is not known.

TCRdb re-analysed the reads in MiXCR, keeping a single row per CDR3 protein. Of around 120,000 distinct CDR3 sequences listed, 35% to 50% were seen once; the top ten hold just under 75%. The trim removed 5 bases at V and 2 bases at J, leaving 11 bases unmatched. Germline V gives CDR1 SGHTA, CDR2 FQGTGA. CDR3 size: 16 residues. This TCR derives from a human donor in good health (CMV status not recorded). Some clones in this sample may be carry-over from other donors' samples. This sample comprised CD8+ T cells from cultured PBMCs, obtained from culture after CMV antigen stimulation. This chain links TRBV7-3 with TRBJ1-2, with 7 nucleotides matching TRBD1. Written as DNA, the CDR3 is TGTGCCAGCAGCCCCTGGGACAGCAAAGAAAACTATGGCTACACCTTC. Amino acids: CASSPWDSKENYGYTF.